The rows below give T cell receptor beta chains drawn from one sample of a study of OX40 agonist ivuxolimab in advanced cancers. Clones were read by immunoSEQ multiplex PCR, and TCRdb kept only the in-frame ones, dropping some. The sample holds tens of thousands of clones, roughly 78% seen once. The sample was CD4+ or CD8+ T cells sorted from blood, taken in a trial of the OX40 agonist ivuxolimab. Receptor source: an adult with an advanced solid tumor such as melanoma, head and neck, liver or kidney cancer. Both conserved end residues are part of each CDR3. The D gene is left open where the match is weak. A row's size may be missing; if present it is once, few, many or a size class.

d_call	v_call	clone_size	j_call	cdr3_nt	cdr3_aa
.	TRBV7-8	.	TRBJ2-3	TGTGCCAGCAGCTTCGAGAGGAGAGATACGCAGTATTTT	CASSFERRDTQYF
TRBD2	TRBV11-2	.	TRBJ2-3	TGTGCCAGCAGAGGACTAGCGGGACTCACAGATACGCAGTATTTT	CASRGLAGLTDTQYF
TRBD2	TRBV9	.	TRBJ2-1	TGTGCCAGCAGCGTAGGTGGGACTACCTACAATGAGCAGTTCTTC	CASSVGGTTYNEQFF
.	TRBV5-5	.	TRBJ1-6	TGTGCCAGCAGCTCGACACAGCGGGGGGCTAATTCACCCCTCCACTTT	CASSSTQRGANSPLHF
.	TRBV5-1	.	TRBJ2-1	TGCGCCAGCAGCTTGGGCGGTTACTCCTACAATGAGCAGTTCTTC	CASSLGGYSYNEQFF
TRBD1	TRBV6-5	.	TRBJ2-7	TGTGCCAGCAGAACGGGACAGGGCACCTACGAGCAGTACTTC	CASRTGQGTYEQYF
.	TRBV5-1	once	TRBJ1-2	TGCGCCAGCAGCCCTGGGGGTGCGAACTATGGCTACACCTTC	CASSPGGANYGYTF
.	TRBV6-4	.	TRBJ2-1	TGTGCCAGCAGCCTCCGCGGGCCCCCCGACAGGGAGCAGTTCTTC	CASSLRGPPDREQFF
.	TRBV27	few	TRBJ1-5	TGTGCCAGCAGTCAAAGGGGAGATGTCCCCCAGCATTTT	CASSQRGDVPQHF
TRBD1	TRBV28	.	TRBJ2-5	TGTGCCAGCAGTTTACATATACCTACCGGGACAGGGGACCAAGAGACCCAGTACTTC	CASSLHIPTGTGDQETQYF
TRBD1	TRBV18	.	TRBJ1-1	TGTGCCAGCTCCCCCGGGACAGGGGGCGCTTTCTTT	CASSPGTGGAFF
TRBD1	TRBV5-1	.	TRBJ2-7	TGCGCCAGCAGCTTGCGCAGGGGGTACTACGAGCAGTACTTC	CASSLRRGYYEQYF
.	TRBV28	.	TRBJ1-5	TGTGCCAGCAGTTTAAGGGGGGAGCAGCCCCAGCATTTT	CASSLRGEQPQHF
.	TRBV7-9	.	TRBJ1-6	TGTGCCAGCAGCTTAGCAGCAGGGGTGGATTCACCCCTCCACTTT	CASSLAAGVDSPLHF
TRBD2	TRBV10-3	.	TRBJ2-1	TGTGCCATCAACGCCGGGACTAGCGGGGGGAACAATGAGCAGTTCTTC	CAINAGTSGGNNEQFF
TRBD1	TRBV7-2	.	TRBJ2-1	TGTGCCAGCAGCCGACAGGGAATAAACTACAATGAGCAGTTCTTC	CASSRQGINYNEQFF
.	TRBV19	.	TRBJ1-5	TGTGCCACTAAGCAGGGCAGAGACAGCAATCAGCCCCAGCATTTT	CATKQGRDSNQPQHF
.	TRBV6-5	.	TRBJ2-1	TGTGCCAGCAGTTCCTTGGGGGATGAGCAGTTCTTC	CASSSLGDEQFF
.	TRBV7-9	.	TRBJ2-7	TGTGCCAGCAGCCCTCGGCCTTGGGGGCCCTACGAGCAGTACTTC	CASSPRPWGPYEQYF
.	TRBV28	.	TRBJ2-7	TGTGCCAGCAGTTTACTCCGGGACTCAGTCGAGCAGTACTTC	CASSLLRDSVEQYF
TRBD1	TRBV18	.	TRBJ1-4	TGTGCCAGCTCACCGGGTAGGACAGGTCGTAATGAAAAACTGTTTTTT	CASSPGRTGRNEKLFF
TRBD2	TRBV4-2	.	TRBJ2-2	TGTGCCAGCAGTAAATCCGCGGGAGGGGCCGGGGAGCTGTTTTTT	CASSKSAGGAGELFF
.	TRBV10-3	.	TRBJ1-5	TGTGCCATCACAGAGGCCCATTTT	CAITEAHF